These 13 T cell receptor beta chains share one sample of origin, sequenced in a study of blood T cells in healthy people across ages. A second PCR, run for roughly 7 to 11 cycles, used a sample-barcoded 5' primer plus a J-beta primer mix. TCRdb analysed the 5' RACE reads with MiXCR anew, one entry per CDR3 protein. The profile shows roughly 2 million distinct CDR3 sequences, 49% of them singletons. The sample taken for sequencing was blood. Receptors originate from a woman aged 40 to 50 in good health.

CDR3 amino acids: CSVDRGSNEKLFF. The CDR3, as DNA: TGCAGCGTAGACAGGGGGTCTAATGAAAAACTGTTTTTT. V gene TRBV29-1 combines with J gene TRBJ1-4, with 9 bases that match TRBD1. From germline, CDR1 is SQVTM and CDR2 ANQGSEA. This CDR3 is 13 amino acids long. The trim removed 6 bases at V and 3 bases at J, leaving 2 bases unmatched.

The chain is built from TRBV5-1 and TRBJ2-1; no clear D gene. CDR1 is SGHRS and CDR2 is YFSETQ in the germline V gene. Trimming took off 6 bases at V and 0 bases at J, with 13 bases between the two ends. This CDR3 contains 15 residues. The CDR3 bases are TGCGCCAGCATGTGGGCGGCCTACTCCTACAATGAGCAGTTCTTC. As protein: CASMWAAYSYNEQFF.

The chain recombines TRBV13 with TRBJ2-1, with a tentative D call TRBD2 (6 bases). CDR3 length: 13 amino acids. Germline CDR1 is PRHDT and CDR2 is FYEKMQ (reference sequence). The V and J ends lost 6 bases and 7 bases respectively, with 13 bases between them. The CDR3 nucleotides read TGTGCCAGCAGTTCGTACCGGGGGAATGAGCAGTTCTTC. Amino acid sequence: CASSSYRGNEQFF.

The chain is built from TRBV4-2 and TRBJ2-4; 9 nucleotides align to TRBD2. Per the germline V gene, CDR1 is LGHNA and CDR2 is YNFKEQ. The length of the CDR3 is 16 residues. V shed 0 bases and J 13 bases; nucleotides not matched to a gene: 13. Here the CDR3 reads CASSQERGGGADEQYF. CDR3 nucleotide sequence: TGTGCCAGCAGCCAAGAGAGGGGCGGGGGGGCGGATGAGCAGTACTTC.

The CDR3 is CASSSTGSENYGYTF. In DNA, the CDR3 is TGTGCCAGCAGCTCTACAGGGAGCGAGAACTATGGCTACACCTTC. The rearrangement links TRBV3-1 to TRBJ1-2; perhaps TRBD1 as D (6 bases). V was cut by 5 bases and J by 2 bases, with 15 bases left in between. Germline values: CDR1 LGHDT, CDR2 YNNKEL (reference sequence). The CDR3 length is 15 residues.

This clonotype was picked up many times. This chain links TRBV11-2 with TRBJ2-3, with 10 bases fitting TRBD2. The CDR3 is made up of 15 amino acids. Germline CDR1 SGHAT, CDR2 FQNNGV. The ends lost 3 bases at V and 1 base at J; junction bases unmatched: 1. The CDR3 DNA is TGTGCCAGCAGCTTTCTAGCGGGGGGCACAGATACGCAGTATTTT. This translates into CASSFLAGGTDTQYF.

CDR3 sequence (DNA): TGTGCCAGCAGCCCGAACCTCGGGACAGGGGAGACCCAGTACTTC. This gives the protein CASSPNLGTGETQYF. V usage is TRBV7-9 and J usage is TRBJ2-5, with 9 bases that match TRBD1. With V trimmed by 5 bases and J by 5 bases, 9 bases remained unmatched. Germline values: CDR1 SEHNR, CDR2 FQNEAQ (reference sequence). This CDR3 region has 15 residues. Full variable domain (rest looked up from reference TRBV7-9 and TRBJ2-5): DTGVSQNPRHKITKRGQNVTFRCDPISEHNRLYWYRQTLGQGPEFLTYFQNEAQLEKSRLLSDRFSAERPKGSFSTLEIQRTEQGDSAMYLCASSPNLGTGETQYFGPGTRLLVL.

The CDR3 DNA follows: TGTGCCAGCAGCGTCGCGACGGGGGGGAACACTGAAGCTTTCTTT. As protein: CASSVATGGNTEAFF. This chain joins TRBV9 and TRBJ1-1, with D possibly TRBD1 on 5 matching bases. With 2 bases removed from V and 1 base from J, the gap between germline ends came to 12 bases. The CDR3 runs 15 residues. CDR1 SGDLS and CDR2 YYNGEE come from the germline V gene.

This clonotype was seen a single time. The V and J genes are TRBV7-8 and TRBJ2-5; 7 bases match TRBD2. There are 14 residues in the CDR3. V trimming: 0 bases; J trimming: 13 bases; junction bases outside the gene matches: 11. The germline V gene has CDR1 SGHVS and CDR2 FQNEAQ. CDR3 residues: CASSLAETSSRGYF. The CDR3 DNA follows: TGTGCCAGCAGCTTAGCAGAGACTAGCTCCCGAGGGTACTTC.

This chain uses TRBV27 with TRBJ2-5; D perhaps matches TRBD2 (6 bases). V gave up 10 bases and J gave up 5 bases, with 11 bases separating them. The CDR3 runs 11 residues. The germline V gene encodes CDR1 MNHEY and CDR2 SMNVEV (reference sequence). CDR3 sequence reads: CATLRGETQYF. CDR3 coding DNA: TGTGCCACCCTTCGGGGGGAGACCCAGTACTTC.

The chain is built from TRBV10-3 and TRBJ2-3; no clear D gene. The CDR3 runs to 14 residues. Trimming stripped 2 bases from V and 3 bases from J, with 9 bases between. CDR1 and CDR2 from the germline V gene are ENHRY and SYGVKD. CDR3 nucleotides: TGTGCCATCAGTGAGCAGGACGGGACAGATACGCAGTATTTT. As protein: CAISEQDGTDTQYF.

This rearrangement joins TRBV7-2 to TRBJ2-1, with D uncertain. Germline loops: CDR1 SGHTA, CDR2 FQGNSA. Trimming stripped 8 bases from V and 4 bases from J, with 18 bases between. This CDR3 comprises 15 residues. CDR3 coding DNA: TGTGCCAGCCTCCTTAGCACCGGCGGATACAATGAGCAGTTCTTC. It specifies CASLLSTGGYNEQFF.

This clonotype was seen a single time. The rearrangement uses TRBV6-2 or TRBV6-3 and TRBJ2-5; D might be TRBD2 (6 bases). The CDR3 runs to 14 residues. The germline gives CDR1 MNHEY, CDR2 SVGEGT. Trimming removed 2 bases from V and 4 bases from J, with 11 bases in between. In nucleotides, the CDR3 is TGTGCCAGCAGTTACGACGGGACTCGAGAGACCCAGTACTTC. Translated, it gives CASSYDGTRETQYF.